Listed below are T cell receptor beta chains from one sample, sequenced in a study of blood T cell repertoires in COVID-19. The assay was immunoSEQ multiplex PCR, and TCRdb's table has in-frame clones only and misses some. The sample consists of about 250,000 clones, roughly 80% of them appearing once. The material sequenced was peripheral blood. These receptors came from a woman aged 80 or over with active or convalescent COVID-19. Each CDR3 is given with its conserved first and last residue. Each record gives: CDR3 protein, CDR3 DNA, clone size, J gene, D gene, V gene. A D gene is named only where the DNA matches it firmly. Only some rows state a clone size, as once, few, many or a class for expanded clones.

CASSDQGAYGYTF	TGTGCCAGCAGTGACCAGGGGGCGTATGGCTACACCTTC	NA	TRBJ1-2	TRBD1	TRBV2
CASSQTLAKNIQYF	TGTGCCAGCAGCCAAACTTTAGCCAAAAACATTCAGTACTTC	NA	TRBJ2-4	NA	TRBV9
CASSQDGTGNNEKLFF	TGCGCCAGCAGCCAAGATGGTACAGGGAATAATGAAAAACTGTTTTTT	once	TRBJ1-4	NA	TRBV4-1
CSVMGLGGEKGNTGELFF	TGCAGCGTCATGGGACTCGGGGGGGAGAAGGGGAACACCGGGGAGCTGTTTTTT	once	TRBJ2-2	TRBD2	TRBV29-1
CATSRGQGGSYEQYF	TGTGCCACCAGTAGGGGACAGGGGGGCTCCTACGAGCAGTACTTC	NA	TRBJ2-7	TRBD1	TRBV24-1
CASSLVRGGLDEQFF	TGTGCCAGCAGCTTAGTACGGGGGGGCCTGGATGAGCAGTTCTTC	NA	TRBJ2-1	TRBD2	TRBV7-8
CASSLGPSWEYGYTF	TGTGCCAGCAGTTTAGGGCCTAGCTGGGAGTATGGCTACACCTTC	NA	TRBJ1-2	NA	TRBV27
CASSPRALAEDNEQFF	TGTGCCAGCAGTCCCCGGGCACTAGCGGAAGACAATGAGCAGTTCTTC	NA	TRBJ2-1	TRBD2	TRBV7-6
CASRSGTGTDTQYF	TGCGCCAGCCGTTCCGGGACAGGGACAGATACGCAGTATTTT	NA	TRBJ2-3	TRBD1	TRBV5-1
CASSRSPGTGTGELFF	TGCGCCAGCAGCCGGAGTCCCGGGACAGGGACCGGGGAGCTGTTTTTT	NA	TRBJ2-2	TRBD1	TRBV4-1
CAWSAQGDEQYF	TGTGCCTGGAGCGCACAGGGAGACGAGCAGTACTTC	NA	TRBJ2-7	NA	TRBV30
CASSQDQETGIHRPVAFF	TGTGCCAGCAGCCAAGACCAAGAGACAGGGATCCATAGGCCTGTAGCTTTCTTT	NA	TRBJ1-1	TRBD1	TRBV3-1/TRBV3-2
CASSLGSGTEQFF	TGTGCCAGCAGTTTAGGATCCGGGACAGAGCAGTTCTTC	NA	TRBJ2-1	NA	TRBV28
CASSQLPQGGLEKLFF	TGTGCCAGCAGCCAACTACCCCAGGGAGGGCTTGAAAAACTGTTTTTT	NA	TRBJ1-4	NA	TRBV7-2
CAWSAPGPVAFF	TGTGCCTGGTCGGCCCCAGGCCCAGTAGCTTTCTTT	NA	TRBJ1-1	NA	TRBV30
CASSWTENTEAFF	TGTGCCAGCAGCTGGACAGAGAACACTGAAGCTTTCTTT	NA	TRBJ1-1	NA	TRBV7-9
CASSAFGGSTGFSGNTIYF	TGTGCCAGCAGTGCCTTTGGGGGCTCGACAGGATTCTCTGGAAACACCATATATTTT	few	TRBJ1-3	NA	TRBV2
CASSQIGSEAFF	TGTGCCAGCAGCCAGATCGGTAGTGAAGCTTTCTTT	NA	TRBJ1-1	NA	TRBV3-1/TRBV3-2